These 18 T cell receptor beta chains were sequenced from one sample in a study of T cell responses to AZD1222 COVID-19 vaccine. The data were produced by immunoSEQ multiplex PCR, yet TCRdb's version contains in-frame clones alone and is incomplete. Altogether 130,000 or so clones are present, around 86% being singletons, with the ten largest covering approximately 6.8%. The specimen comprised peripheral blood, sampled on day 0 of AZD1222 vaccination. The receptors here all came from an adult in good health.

CDR3 sequence reads: CASSVLSGGPNTGELFF. In DNA form, the CDR3 reads TGCGCCAGCAGCGTTTTGAGCGGGGGCCCAAACACCGGGGAGCTGTTTTTT. The chain couples TRBV5-1 to TRBJ2-2, with 8 nucleotides matching TRBD2. This CDR3 contains 17 residues. Germline V gene data show CDR1 as SGHRS and CDR2 as YFSETQ. The V segment lost 4 bases and the J segment 2 bases; nucleotides outside the gene matches: 10.

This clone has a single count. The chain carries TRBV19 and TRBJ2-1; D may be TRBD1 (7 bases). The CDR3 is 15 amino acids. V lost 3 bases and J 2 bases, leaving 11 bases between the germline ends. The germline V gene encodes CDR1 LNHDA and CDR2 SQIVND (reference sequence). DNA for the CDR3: TGTGCCAGTAGTATGCAGGGGGGTCCCTACAATGAGCAGTTCTTC. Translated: CASSMQGGPYNEQFF. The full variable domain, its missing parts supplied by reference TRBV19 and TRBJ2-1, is DGGITQSPKYLFRKEGQNVTLSCEQNLNHDAMYWYRQDPGQGLRLIYYSQIVNDFQKGDIAEGYSVSREKKESFPLTVTSAQKNPTAFYLCASSMQGGPYNEQFFGPGTRLTVL.

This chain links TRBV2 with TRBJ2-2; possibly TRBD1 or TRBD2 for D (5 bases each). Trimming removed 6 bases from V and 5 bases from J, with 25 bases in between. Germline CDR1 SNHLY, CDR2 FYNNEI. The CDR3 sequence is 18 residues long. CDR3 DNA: TGTGCCAGCAGCGCCCGACCCCTCGGGGCCACTCAAACCGGGGAGCTGTTTTTT. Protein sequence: CASSARPLGATQTGELFF.

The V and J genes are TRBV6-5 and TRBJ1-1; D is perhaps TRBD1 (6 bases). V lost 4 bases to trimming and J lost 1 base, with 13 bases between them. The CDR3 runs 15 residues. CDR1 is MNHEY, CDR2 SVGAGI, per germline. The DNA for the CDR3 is TGTGCCAGCAGTTGGTGGGGGCAACAGAACACTGAAGCTTTCTTT. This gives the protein CASSWWGQQNTEAFF.

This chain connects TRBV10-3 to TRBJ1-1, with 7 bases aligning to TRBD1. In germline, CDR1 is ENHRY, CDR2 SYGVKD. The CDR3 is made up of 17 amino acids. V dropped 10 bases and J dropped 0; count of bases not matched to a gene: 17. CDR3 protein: CATIMAAGGTMNTEAFF. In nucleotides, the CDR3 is TGTGCCACGATAATGGCAGCAGGGGGTACTATGAACACTGAAGCTTTCTTT.

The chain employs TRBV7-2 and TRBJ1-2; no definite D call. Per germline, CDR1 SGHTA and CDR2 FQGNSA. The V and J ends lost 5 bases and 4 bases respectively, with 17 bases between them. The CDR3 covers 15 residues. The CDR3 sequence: CASSTLAWSAYGYTF. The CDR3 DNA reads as TGTGCCAGCAGCACATTAGCGTGGTCAGCCTATGGCTACACCTTC.

The DNA for the CDR3 is TGTGCCAGCAGCCAAGACACAGGGCGGAACGAGCAGTACTTC. It translates to CASSQDTGRNEQYF. V gene TRBV14 combines with J gene TRBJ2-7; a possible D gene is TRBD1 (6 bases). V dropped 0 bases and J dropped 5 bases, with 11 bases sitting between them. The germline CDR1 and CDR2 sequences are SGHDN and FVKESK. This CDR3 is built from 14 residues.

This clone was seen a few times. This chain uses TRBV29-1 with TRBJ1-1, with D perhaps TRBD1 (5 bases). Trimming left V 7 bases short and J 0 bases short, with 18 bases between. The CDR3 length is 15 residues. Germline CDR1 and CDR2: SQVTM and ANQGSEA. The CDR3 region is CSGGAGWGMNTEAFF. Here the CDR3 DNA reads TGCAGCGGGGGAGCCGGTTGGGGGATGAACACTGAAGCTTTCTTT.

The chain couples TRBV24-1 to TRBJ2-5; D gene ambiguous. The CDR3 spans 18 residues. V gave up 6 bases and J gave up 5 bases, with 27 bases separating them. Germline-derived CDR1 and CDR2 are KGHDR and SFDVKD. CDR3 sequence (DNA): TGTGCCACCAGTTGTGACGAAACCGAATGGGCGTTTGATGAGACCCAGTACTTC. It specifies CATSCDETEWAFDETQYF.

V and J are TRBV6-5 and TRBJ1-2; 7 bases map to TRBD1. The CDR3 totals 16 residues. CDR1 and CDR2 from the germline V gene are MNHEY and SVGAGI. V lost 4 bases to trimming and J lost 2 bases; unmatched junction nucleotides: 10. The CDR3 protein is CASSSEQGTWNYGYTF. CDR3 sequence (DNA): TGTGCCAGCAGTTCCGAACAGGGGACGTGGAACTATGGCTACACCTTC.

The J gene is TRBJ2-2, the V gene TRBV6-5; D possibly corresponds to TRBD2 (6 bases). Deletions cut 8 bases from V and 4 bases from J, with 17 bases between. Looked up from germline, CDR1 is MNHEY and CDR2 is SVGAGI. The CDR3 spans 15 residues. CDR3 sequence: CASLRAAGPTGELFF. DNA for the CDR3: TGTGCCAGCCTTAGGGCGGCGGGGCCCACCGGGGAGCTGTTTTTT.

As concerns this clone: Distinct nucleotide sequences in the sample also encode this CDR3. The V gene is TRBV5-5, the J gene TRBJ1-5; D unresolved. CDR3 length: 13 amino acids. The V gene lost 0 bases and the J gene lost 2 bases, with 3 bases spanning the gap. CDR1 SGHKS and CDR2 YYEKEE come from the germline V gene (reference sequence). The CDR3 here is CASSLAGNQPQHF. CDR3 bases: TGTGCCAGCAGCTTGGCGGGCAATCAGCCCCAGCATTTT.

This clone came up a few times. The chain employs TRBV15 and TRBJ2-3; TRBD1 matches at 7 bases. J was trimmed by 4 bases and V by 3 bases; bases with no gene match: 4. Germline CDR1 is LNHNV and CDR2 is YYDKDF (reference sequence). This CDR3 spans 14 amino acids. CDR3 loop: CATSSRQGADTQYF. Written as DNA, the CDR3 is TGTGCCACCAGCAGCCGGCAGGGGGCAGATACGCAGTATTTT.

CDR3 sequence: CASSTAGTAYNSPLHF. CDR3 DNA: TGTGCCAGTAGTACAGCCGGGACAGCCTATAATTCACCCCTCCACTTT. V and J are TRBV19 and TRBJ1-6; 7 positions agree with TRBD1. V lost 4 bases to trimming and J lost 2 bases; unmatched junction nucleotides: 5. Germline lookup yields CDR1 LNHDA and CDR2 SQIVND (reference sequence). This CDR3 region has 16 residues.

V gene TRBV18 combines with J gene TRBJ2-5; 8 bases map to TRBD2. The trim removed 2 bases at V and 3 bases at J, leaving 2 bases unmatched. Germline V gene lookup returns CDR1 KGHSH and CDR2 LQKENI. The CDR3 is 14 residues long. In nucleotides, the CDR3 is TGTGCCAGCTCACCAAAACTAGCGGAAGAGACCCAGTACTTC. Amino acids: CASSPKLAEETQYF.

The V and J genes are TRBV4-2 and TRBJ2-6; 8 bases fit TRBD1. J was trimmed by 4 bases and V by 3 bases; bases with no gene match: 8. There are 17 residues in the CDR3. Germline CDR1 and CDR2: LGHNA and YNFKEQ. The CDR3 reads CASSHLTGVSGANVLTF. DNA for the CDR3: TGTGCCAGCAGCCACTTGACAGGGGTTTCAGGGGCCAACGTCCTGACTTTC.

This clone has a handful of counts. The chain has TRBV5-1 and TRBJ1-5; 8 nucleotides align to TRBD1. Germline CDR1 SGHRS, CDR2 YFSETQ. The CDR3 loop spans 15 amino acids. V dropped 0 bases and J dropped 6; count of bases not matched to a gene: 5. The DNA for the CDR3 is TGCGCCAGCAGCTTGGGAGGACAGGGAGGTCAGCCCCAGCATTTT. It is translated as CASSLGGQGGQPQHF.

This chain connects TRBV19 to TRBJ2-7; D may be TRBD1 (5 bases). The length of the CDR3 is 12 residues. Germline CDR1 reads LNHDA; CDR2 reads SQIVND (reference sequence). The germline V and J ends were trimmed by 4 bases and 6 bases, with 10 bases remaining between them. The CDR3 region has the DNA TGTGCCAGTAGTAAGGGGCAGTCCGAGCAGTACTTC. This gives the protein CASSKGQSEQYF.